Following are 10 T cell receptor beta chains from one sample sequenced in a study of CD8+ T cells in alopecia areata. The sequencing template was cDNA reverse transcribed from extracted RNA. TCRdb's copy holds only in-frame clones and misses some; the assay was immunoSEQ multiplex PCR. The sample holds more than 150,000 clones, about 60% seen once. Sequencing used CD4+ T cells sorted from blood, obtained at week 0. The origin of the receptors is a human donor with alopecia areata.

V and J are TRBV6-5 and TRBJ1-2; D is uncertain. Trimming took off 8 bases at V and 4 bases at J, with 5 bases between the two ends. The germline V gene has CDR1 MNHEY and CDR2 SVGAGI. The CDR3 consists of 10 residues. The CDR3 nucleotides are TGTGCCAGCGGCCGCTATGGCTACACCTTC. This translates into CASGRYGYTF.

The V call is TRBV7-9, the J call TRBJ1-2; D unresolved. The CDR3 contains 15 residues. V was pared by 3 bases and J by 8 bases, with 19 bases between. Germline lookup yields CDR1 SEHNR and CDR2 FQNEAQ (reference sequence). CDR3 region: CASSFTGGAVAGYTF. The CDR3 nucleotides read TGTGCCAGCAGCTTTACCGGAGGCGCGGTGGCAGGCTACACCTTC.

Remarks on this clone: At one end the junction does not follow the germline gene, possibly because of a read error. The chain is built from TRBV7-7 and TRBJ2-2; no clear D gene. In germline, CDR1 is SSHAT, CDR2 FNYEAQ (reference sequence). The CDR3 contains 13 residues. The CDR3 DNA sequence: TGTGCTAGCAGCTTAGATTGGACCGGGGAGCTGTTTTTT. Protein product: CASSLDWTGELFF.

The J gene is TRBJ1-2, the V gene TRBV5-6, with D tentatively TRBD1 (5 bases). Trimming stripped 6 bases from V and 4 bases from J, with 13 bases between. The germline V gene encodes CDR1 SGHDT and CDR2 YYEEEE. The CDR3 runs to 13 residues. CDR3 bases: TGTGCCAGCACAGTAAGGGGTGTCTATGGCTACACCTTC. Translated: CASTVRGVYGYTF.

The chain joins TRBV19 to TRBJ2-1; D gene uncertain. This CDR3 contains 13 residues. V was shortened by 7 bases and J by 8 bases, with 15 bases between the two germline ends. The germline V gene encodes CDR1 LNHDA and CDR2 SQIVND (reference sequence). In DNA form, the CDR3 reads TGTGCCAGTACCAACCTTCTAGGCGATGAGCAGTTCTTC. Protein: CASTNLLGDEQFF.

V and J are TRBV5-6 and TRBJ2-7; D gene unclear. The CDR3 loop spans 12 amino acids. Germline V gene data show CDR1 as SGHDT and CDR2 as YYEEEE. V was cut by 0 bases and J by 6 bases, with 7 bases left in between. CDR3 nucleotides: TGTGCCAGCAGCTTGGAGGTCGGCGAGCAGTACTTC. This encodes CASSLEVGEQYF.

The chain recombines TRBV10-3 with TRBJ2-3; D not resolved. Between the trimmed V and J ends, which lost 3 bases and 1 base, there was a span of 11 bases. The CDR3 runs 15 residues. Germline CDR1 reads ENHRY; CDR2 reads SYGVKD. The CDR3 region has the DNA TGTGCCATCAGTGAACGGACGGACGGCACAGATACGCAGTATTTT. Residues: CAISERTDGTDTQYF.

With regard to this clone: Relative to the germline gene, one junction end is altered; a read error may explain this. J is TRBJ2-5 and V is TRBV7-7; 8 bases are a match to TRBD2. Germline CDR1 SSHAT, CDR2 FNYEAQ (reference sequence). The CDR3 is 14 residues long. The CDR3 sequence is CASSLVQRGETQYF. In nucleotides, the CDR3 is TGTGCTAGCAGCTTAGTCCAGCGGGGGGAGACCCAGTACTTC.

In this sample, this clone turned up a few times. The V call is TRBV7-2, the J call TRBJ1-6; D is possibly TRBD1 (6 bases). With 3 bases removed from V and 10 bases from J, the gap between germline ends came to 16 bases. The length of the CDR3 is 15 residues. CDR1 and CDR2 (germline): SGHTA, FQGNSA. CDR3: CASSLGPGQNSPLHF. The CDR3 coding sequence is TGTGCCAGCAGCTTGGGCCCGGGACAAAACTCACCCCTCCACTTT.

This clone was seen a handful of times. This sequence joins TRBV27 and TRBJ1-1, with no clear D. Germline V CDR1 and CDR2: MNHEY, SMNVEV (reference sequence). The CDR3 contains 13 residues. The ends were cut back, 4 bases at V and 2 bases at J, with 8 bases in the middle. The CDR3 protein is CASSSRYNTEAFF. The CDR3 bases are TGTGCCAGCAGTTCCCGATATAACACTGAAGCTTTCTTT.